These 3 T cell receptor beta chains were sequenced from one sample in a study of CD8+CD57+ T cells in acquired aplastic anemia. TCR beta VDJ and CDR3 profiles were obtained from a genomic DNA template. TCRdb redid the calling of the reads with MiXCR, one entry per CDR3 protein. The sample includes around 150,000 distinct CDR3 sequences, about 48% of them seen just once. Flow cytometry had shown expanded CD8+CD57+ cells in the patients chosen for sequencing. Sequences were obtained from sorted CD4+, CD8+, or CD8+CD57+ T cells (not recorded which) from PBMCs. The receptors were gathered from a human donor with aplastic anemia.

This clonotype was counted between two and nine times. This chain uses TRBV7-8 with TRBJ1-6; D not certain. CDR1 SGHVS and CDR2 FQNEAQ come from the germline V gene. The V gene lost 5 bases and the J gene lost 7 bases, with 6 bases spanning the gap. The CDR3 runs 12 residues. The CDR3 spells CASSRPNSPLHF. Here the CDR3 DNA reads TGTGCCAGCAGCCGACCGAATTCACCCCTCCACTTT.

This clonotype was detected many times. The rearrangement links TRBV4-2 to TRBJ2-1; D is unclear. The ends were cut back, 0 bases at V and 10 bases at J, with 16 bases in the middle. Germline V lookup: CDR1 LGHNA, CDR2 YNFKEQ. CDR3 length: 15 residues. CDR3 coding DNA: TGTGCCAGCAGCCAAGATCCTTCCCGGAATGACGAGCAGTTCTTC. It encodes CASSQDPSRNDEQFF.

The rearrangement uses TRBV19 and TRBJ2-2; D ambiguous. The V end was cut by 7 bases, the J end by 6 bases, with 12 bases between. The CDR3 totals 13 residues. Germline loops: CDR1 LNHDA, CDR2 SQIVND (reference sequence). DNA of the CDR3: TGTGCCAGTATAAGTTCCCTCCCCGGGGAGCTGTTTTTT. It yields the protein CASISSLPGELFF.